This T cell receptor beta chain was identified during a study of T cells in Graves' hyperthyroidism and ophthalmopathy. Study background: Any treatment followed the collection of peripheral blood at initial diagnosis.

From RNA transcripts, TCR beta CDR3 regions were amplified. An initial round of RT-PCR targeting the TCR CDR3 relied on the HTBI primer set. From the multiplex PCR reads, TCRdb called clonotypes with MiXCR, one entry per CDR3 protein. In the table there are 730,000 or so distinct CDR3 sequences, approximately 19% of which are singletons. Hyperthyroidism patients were newly diagnosed, had disease duration under 2 months, and were aged 18 to 65 years. Lactation, pregnancy, other autoimmune disease or uncontrolled infection excluded patients. Diagnoses were established using clinical symptoms, serum thyroxine and TRAb, thyroid ultrasound and orbital computed tomography. Germline V gene data show CDR1 as MNHNS and CDR2 as SASEGT. V was shortened by 8 bases and J by 5 bases, with 22 bases between the two germline ends. This CDR3 is 15 amino acids long.

This chain links TRBV6-1 with TRBJ2-7; D perhaps matches TRBD2 (7 bases). The clonotype originates from a woman between 50 and 59 years old with Graves' hyperthyroidism that later progressed to Graves' ophthalmopathy. Material: blood. The CDR3 reads CASLAREAGANEQYF. CDR3 coding DNA: TGTGCCAGCCTTGCCCGGGAGGCAGGGGCCAACGAGCAGTACTTC.